This T cell receptor (beta chain) was found in a study of T cells in Graves' hyperthyroidism and ophthalmopathy. Study results and limitations: Blood held most thyroid clonotypes expanded above 0.001 frequency.

Trimming pared 4 bases from V and 1 base from J, leaving 13 bases between. Germline loops: CDR1 MNHNS, CDR2 SASEGT. The CDR3 runs to 15 residues. Researchers amplified the TCR beta CDR3 regions from RNA transcripts. HTBI primers were used for first-round RT-PCR of the TCR CDR3. TCRdb used MiXCR to reprocess the multiplex PCR reads, holding one entry per CDR3 protein. The data show fewer than 650,000 distinct CDR3 sequences, approximately 15% seen once. This clonotype was seen repeatedly, ten times or more. The antigen is undetermined. This TCR was recovered from a woman between 18 and 30 years old with Graves' ophthalmopathy. The sequencing sample was made of blood. The gene calls are TRBV6-1 and TRBJ2-5; perhaps TRBD1 as D (6 bases). CDR3 DNA: TGTGCCAGCAGTGGGGGTCCAGGGGTCCAAGAGACCCAGTACTTC. Residues: CASSGGPGVQETQYF.